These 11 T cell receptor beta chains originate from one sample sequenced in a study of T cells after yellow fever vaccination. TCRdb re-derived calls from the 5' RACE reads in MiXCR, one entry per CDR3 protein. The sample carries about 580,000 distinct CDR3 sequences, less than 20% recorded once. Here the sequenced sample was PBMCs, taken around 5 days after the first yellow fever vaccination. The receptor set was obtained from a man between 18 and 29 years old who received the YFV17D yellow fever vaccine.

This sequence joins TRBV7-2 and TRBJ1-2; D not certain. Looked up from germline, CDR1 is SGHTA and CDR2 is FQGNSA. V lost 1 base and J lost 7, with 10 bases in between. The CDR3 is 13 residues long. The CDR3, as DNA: TGTGCCAGCAGCTTAGAAGTAGGGTTTGGCTACACCTTC. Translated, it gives CASSLEVGFGYTF.

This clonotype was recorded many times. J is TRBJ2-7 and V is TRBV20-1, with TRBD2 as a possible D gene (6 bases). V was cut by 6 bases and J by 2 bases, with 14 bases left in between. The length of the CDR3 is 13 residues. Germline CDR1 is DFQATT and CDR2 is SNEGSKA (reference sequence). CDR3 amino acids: CSAPYGGTYEQYF. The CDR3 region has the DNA TGCAGTGCCCCGTACGGGGGTACCTACGAGCAGTACTTC.

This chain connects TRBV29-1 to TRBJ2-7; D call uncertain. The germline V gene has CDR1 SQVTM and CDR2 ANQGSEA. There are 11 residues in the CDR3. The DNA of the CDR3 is TGCAGGGCCGAGGACGGTTACGAGCAGTACTTC. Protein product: CRAEDGYEQYF.

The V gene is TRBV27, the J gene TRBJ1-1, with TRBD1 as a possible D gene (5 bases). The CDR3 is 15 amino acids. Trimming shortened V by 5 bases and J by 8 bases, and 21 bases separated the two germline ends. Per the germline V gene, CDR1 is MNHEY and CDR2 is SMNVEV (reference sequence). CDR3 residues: CASSVTGTPGREAFF. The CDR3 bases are TGTGCCAGCAGTGTTACAGGTACCCCAGGAAGGGAAGCTTTCTTT.

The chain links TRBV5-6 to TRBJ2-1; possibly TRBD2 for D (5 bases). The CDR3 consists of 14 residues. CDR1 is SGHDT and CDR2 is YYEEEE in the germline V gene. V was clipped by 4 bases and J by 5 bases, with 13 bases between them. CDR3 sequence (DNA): TGTGCCAGCAGCGGATGGGCTAGCAACAATGAGCAGTTCTTC. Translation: CASSGWASNNEQFF.

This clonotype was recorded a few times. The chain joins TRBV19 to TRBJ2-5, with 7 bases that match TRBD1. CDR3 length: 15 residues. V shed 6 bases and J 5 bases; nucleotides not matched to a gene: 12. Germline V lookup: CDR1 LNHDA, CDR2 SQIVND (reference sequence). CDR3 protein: CASRGDRLPAETQYF. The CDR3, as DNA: TGTGCCAGTAGAGGGGACAGACTACCAGCGGAGACCCAGTACTTC.

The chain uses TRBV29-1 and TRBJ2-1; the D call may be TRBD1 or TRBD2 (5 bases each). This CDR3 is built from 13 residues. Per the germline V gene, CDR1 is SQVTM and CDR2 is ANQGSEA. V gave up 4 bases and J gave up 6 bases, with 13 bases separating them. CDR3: CSVVRDDGNEQFF. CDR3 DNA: TGCAGCGTTGTTCGGGACGATGGCAATGAGCAGTTCTTC.

CDR3 in amino acids: CASKGRNIQYF. In DNA, the CDR3 is TGTGCCAGCAAAGGGAGGAACATTCAGTACTTC. The chain uses TRBV6-2 or TRBV6-3 and TRBJ2-4; a possible D gene is TRBD2 (6 bases). V was clipped by 7 bases and J by 7 bases, with 8 bases between them. The CDR3 length is 11 residues. From germline, CDR1 is MNHEY and CDR2 SVGEGT.

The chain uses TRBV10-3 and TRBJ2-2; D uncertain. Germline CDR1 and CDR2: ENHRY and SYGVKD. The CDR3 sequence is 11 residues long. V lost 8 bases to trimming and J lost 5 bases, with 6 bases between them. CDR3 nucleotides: TGTGCCATCGGTAGTACCGGGGAGCTGTTTTTT. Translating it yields CAIGSTGELFF.

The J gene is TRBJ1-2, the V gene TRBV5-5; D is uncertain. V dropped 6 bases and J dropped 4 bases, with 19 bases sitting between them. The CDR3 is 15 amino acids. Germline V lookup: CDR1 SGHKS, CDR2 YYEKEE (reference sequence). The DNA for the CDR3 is TGTGCCAGCACCCCGTCCCCGGGCAGGTTCTATGGCTACACCTTC. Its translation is CASTPSPGRFYGYTF. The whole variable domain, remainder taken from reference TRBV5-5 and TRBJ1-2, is DAGVTQSPTHLIKTRGQQVTLRCSPISGHKSVSWYQQVLGQGPQFIFQYYEKEERGRGNFPDRFSARQFPNYSSELNVNALLLGDSALYLCASTPSPGRFYGYTFGSGTRLTVV.

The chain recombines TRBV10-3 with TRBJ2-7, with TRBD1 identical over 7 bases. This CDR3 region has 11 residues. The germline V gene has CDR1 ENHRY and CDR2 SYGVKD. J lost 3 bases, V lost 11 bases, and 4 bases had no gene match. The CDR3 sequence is CASQGIYEQYF. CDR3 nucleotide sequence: TGTGCCTCACAGGGGATCTACGAGCAGTACTTC.